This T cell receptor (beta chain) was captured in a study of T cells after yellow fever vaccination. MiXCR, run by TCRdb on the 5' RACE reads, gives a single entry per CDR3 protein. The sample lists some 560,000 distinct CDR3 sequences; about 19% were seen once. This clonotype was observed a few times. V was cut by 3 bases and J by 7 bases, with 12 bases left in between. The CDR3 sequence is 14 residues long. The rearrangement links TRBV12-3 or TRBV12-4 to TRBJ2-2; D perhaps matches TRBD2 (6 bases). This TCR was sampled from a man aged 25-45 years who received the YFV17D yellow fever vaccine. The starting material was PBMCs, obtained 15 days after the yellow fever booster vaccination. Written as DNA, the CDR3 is TGTGCCAGCAGTTTGGGGGGATTCGGCGGGGAGCTGTTTTTT. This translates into CASSLGGFGGELFF.